This TCR beta chain was captured in a study of response to subunit inactivated influenza vaccine. TCRdb processed the RT-PCR reads anew with MiXCR; each CDR3 protein has one entry. Here the sample spans 160,000 or so distinct CDR3 sequences, roughly a tenth being singletons. The germline V gene encodes CDR1 MNHEY and CDR2 SVGEGT. The CDR3 sequence is 16 residues long. With 5 bases clipped from V and 7 bases from J, the junction kept 9 bases outside the gene matches. The sample in question was non-naive T cells sorted from PBMCs, obtained roughly 46 days after vaccination. This chain joins TRBV6-2 or TRBV6-3 and TRBJ2-1; 12 nucleotides align to TRBD2. The TCR was taken from a man aged 45-65 years who received an inactivated influenza vaccine. In nucleotides, the CDR3 is TGTGCCAGCAGTCTTGCTAGCGGGGGGGTAAGGAATGAGCAGTTCTTC. Amino acid sequence: CASSLASGGVRNEQFF.